This T cell receptor beta chain comes out of a study of T cells expressing NK-cell markers. About the study: Sequencing covered eight donors, seven HCMV-seropositive and one seronegative. Overall study findings and caveats: Among CD8+ T cells from five or six donors, dominant NKG2C+ clonotypes accounted for about 1.0-7.0%.

In regard to this clonotype: Its cognate antigen is unknown.

The CDR3 has 15 residues. In germline, CDR1 is SQVTM, CDR2 ANQGSEA. TCRdb re-called the 5' RACE reads and catalogs CDR3 proteins one per entry, DNA excluded. In total, the table holds about 430,000 distinct CDR3 sequences. This clonotype was obtained from a woman aged 45-60 years in good health. Sequenced sample: blood T cells: a sorted CD56 or NKG2C T cell subset, CD4+ or CD8+ T cells, or bulk PBMC T cells (not recorded which). The chain joins TRBV29-1 to TRBJ2-2. The CDR3 loop reads CSVITAIPNTGELFF.